The clone carrying this T cell receptor (beta chain) was observed a handful of times. TCRdb redid the calling of the reads with MiXCR, one entry per CDR3 protein. The sample holds over 250,000 distinct CDR3 sequences, about 26% seen once. Trimming removed 1 base at V and 3 bases at J, with 7 bases between. Germline V gene data show CDR1 as SGHNT and CDR2 as YYREEE (reference sequence). This CDR3 is built from 13 residues. These data come from a study of T cell repertoires in cytomegalovirus infection. Overall study: Shared public TCR beta signatures pointed to both CMV infection and a matching HLA type.

The chain joins TRBV5-4 to TRBJ2-5; D tentatively reads TRBD1 or TRBD2 (5 bases each). This clonotype was obtained from a human donor in good health (CMV status not recorded). Some clones in this sample may be carry-over from other donors' samples. Specimen: PBMCs. The CDR3 reads CASSLMGEETQYF. The CDR3 DNA sequence: TGTGCCAGCAGCTTGATGGGGGAAGAGACCCAGTACTTC. Complete variable domain (other parts from reference TRBV5-4 and TRBJ2-5): ETGVTQSPTHLIKTRGQQVTLRCSSQSGHNTVSWYQQALGQGPQFIFQYYREEENGRGNFPPRFSGLQFPNYSSELNVNALELDDSALYLCASSLMGEETQYFGPGTRLLVL.